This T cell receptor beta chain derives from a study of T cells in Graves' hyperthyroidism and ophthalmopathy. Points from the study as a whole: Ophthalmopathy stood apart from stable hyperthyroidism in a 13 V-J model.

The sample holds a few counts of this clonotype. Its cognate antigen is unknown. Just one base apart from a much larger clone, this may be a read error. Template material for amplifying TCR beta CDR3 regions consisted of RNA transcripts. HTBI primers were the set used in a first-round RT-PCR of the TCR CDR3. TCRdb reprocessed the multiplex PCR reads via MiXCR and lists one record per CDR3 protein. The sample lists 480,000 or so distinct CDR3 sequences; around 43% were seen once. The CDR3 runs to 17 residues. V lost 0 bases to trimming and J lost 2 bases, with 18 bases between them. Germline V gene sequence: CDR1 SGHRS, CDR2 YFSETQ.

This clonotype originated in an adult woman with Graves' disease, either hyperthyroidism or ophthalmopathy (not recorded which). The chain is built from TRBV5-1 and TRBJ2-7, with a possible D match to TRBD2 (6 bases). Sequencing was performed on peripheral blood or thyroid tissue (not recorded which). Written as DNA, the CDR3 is TGCGCCAGCAGCTTGGGGACTGGCGGGACTCCCACCTACGAGCAGTACTTC. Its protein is CASSLGTGGTPTYEQYF.